This T cell receptor (beta chain) was sequenced for a study of cytomegalovirus exposure and HLA in healthy donors. Study results and limitations: With later analysis, a missense DCLRE1C variant became linked to TCR beta V- and J-gene trimming. In a later analysis, the majority of CMV-associated beta chains seemingly showed HLA restriction.

The PCR was carried out with 60 Vbeta primers and 13 Jbeta primers. The protocol was immunoSEQ multiplex PCR, while the TCRdb copy is restricted to in-frame clones and leaves out a portion. The sample yields more than 80,000 clones, more than 60% seen once. Comments on this clone: What it binds is unknown.

The receptor was derived from a human donor in good health. Material for sequencing was PBMCs.

In nucleotides, the CDR3 is TGCGCCAGCATCGCGCAATTTGGAGGAGAGACCCAGTACTTC. This translates into CASIAQFGGETQYF. V and J are TRBV5-1 and TRBJ2-5, with D possibly TRBD2 on 5 matching bases. This CDR3 comprises 14 residues. The V end lost 6 bases, the J end lost 4 bases, and 16 bases lay between the germline ends. Germline loops: CDR1 SGHRS, CDR2 YFSETQ.